These 31 T cell receptor beta chains originate from one sample sequenced in a study of blood T cell repertoires in COVID-19. Assay: immunoSEQ multiplex PCR; the TCRdb copy retains only in-frame clones and omits some. The sample holds approximately 290,000 clones, 80% to 90% seen once. Sequencing was carried out using PBMCs or T cells enriched from blood (not recorded which). Source of these receptors: a woman aged 30 to 39 who had recovered from COVID-19.

This sequence joins TRBV7-8 and TRBJ2-1; a possible D gene is TRBD2 (6 bases). The CDR3 runs to 12 residues. Germline loops: CDR1 SGHVS, CDR2 FQNEAQ. The V and J ends lost 8 bases and 7 bases respectively, with 12 bases between them. CDR3 nucleotides: TGTGCCAGCTCGGGACTCTATAATGAGCAGTTCTTC. Protein sequence: CASSGLYNEQFF.

The gene calls are TRBV29-1 and TRBJ2-2; tentative D call: TRBD1 (7 bases). This CDR3 region has 18 residues. Trimming removed 6 bases from V and 1 base from J, with 24 bases in between. The germline V gene has CDR1 SQVTM and CDR2 ANQGSEA. The CDR3 region has the DNA TGCAGCGTAAATATTAGGAGGGGGAGACAGGGGAACACCGGGGAGCTGTTTTTT. Its translation is CSVNIRRGRQGNTGELFF.

V is TRBV24-1 and J is TRBJ2-2; 7 nucleotides agree with TRBD1. Germline V CDR1 and CDR2: KGHDR, SFDVKD. Trimming cost V 6 bases and J 2 bases; bases outside gene matches: 5. The CDR3 is 15 residues long. The chain's CDR3 is CATSWTGGNTGELFF. Here the CDR3 DNA reads TGTGCCACCAGTTGGACAGGTGGAAACACCGGGGAGCTGTTTTTT.

The J gene is TRBJ2-1, the V gene TRBV3-1 (or the pseudogene TRBV3-2), with D perhaps TRBD2 (7 bases). Trimming left V 3 bases short and J 2 bases short, with 17 bases between. The germline CDR1 and CDR2 sequences are LGHDT and YNNKEL (reference sequence). The CDR3 sequence is 17 residues long. The CDR3: CASSQTGGGSTYNEQFF. In DNA form, the CDR3 reads TGTGCCAGCAGCCAGACTGGGGGCGGGAGTACCTACAATGAGCAGTTCTTC.

The J gene is TRBJ2-7, the V gene TRBV24-1; D is unresolved. CDR3 length equals 13 residues. The V end lost 7 bases, the J end lost 1 base, and 10 bases lay between the germline ends. Germline loops: CDR1 KGHDR, CDR2 SFDVKD. Written as DNA, the CDR3 is TGTGCCACCAGCGAGAGTGGTTCCTACGAGCAGTACTTC. Protein product: CATSESGSYEQYF.

J is TRBJ2-3 and V is TRBV5-4, with 8 bases that match TRBD1. Trimming at V came to 2 bases and at J to 3 bases, leaving 8 bases not matched to a gene. Germline V gene lookup returns CDR1 SGHNT and CDR2 YYREEE (reference sequence). The length of the CDR3 is 16 residues. For the CDR3, the DNA is TGTGCCAGCAGCTTACCTGGGACAGGTTATACAGATACGCAGTATTTT. Its protein product is CASSLPGTGYTDTQYF.

The gene calls are TRBV29-1 and TRBJ2-3, with D perhaps matching TRBD1 (6 bases). V was clipped by 5 bases and J by 1 base, with 16 bases between them. There are 15 residues in the CDR3. Germline lookup yields CDR1 SQVTM and CDR2 ANQGSEA. CDR3 DNA: TGCAGCGTTCGGCCGGGACACTCCCGCACAGATACGCAGTATTTT. Translated: CSVRPGHSRTDTQYF.

This clone was observed a handful of times. The chain uses TRBV7-2 and TRBJ1-1; 9 bases align to TRBD1. Germline loops: CDR1 SGHTA, CDR2 FQGNSA. This CDR3 contains 14 residues. Trimming took 4 bases from V and 5 from J; bases not matched to a gene: 5. The CDR3 DNA follows: TGTGCCAGCAGCTCATCAGGGACAGGGACTGAAGCTTTCTTT. Its protein is CASSSSGTGTEAFF. Drawing the rest from reference TRBV7-2 and TRBJ1-1, the complete variable domain is GAGVSQSPSNKVTEKGKDVELRCDPISGHTALYWYRQSLGQGLEFLIYFQGNSAPDKSGLPSDRFSAERTGGSVSTLTIQRTQQEDSAVYLCASSSSGTGTEAFFGQGTRLTVV.

This chain connects TRBV7-3 to TRBJ2-2, with 9 bases matching TRBD1. J gave up 4 bases and V 5 bases, and 5 bases lay outside the gene matches. The CDR3 contains 15 residues. Germline V gene lookup returns CDR1 SGHTA and CDR2 FQGTGA. This chain's CDR3 is CASSPQGASTGELFF. In DNA form, the CDR3 reads TGTGCCAGCAGCCCACAGGGGGCGAGCACCGGGGAGCTGTTTTTT. Combining the CDR3 with reference TRBV7-3 and TRBJ2-2 gives the whole variable domain GAGVSQTPSNKVTEKGKYVELRCDPISGHTALYWYRQSLGQGPEFLIYFQGTGAADDSGLPNDRFFAVRPEGSVSTLKIQRTERGDSAVYLCASSPQGASTGELFFGEGSRLTVL.

The J gene is TRBJ1-2, the V gene TRBV12-3 or TRBV12-4; D uncertain. V lost 1 base and J lost 7, with 4 bases in between. This CDR3 spans 11 amino acids. The CDR3 sequence: CASSLGGGYTF. The CDR3, as DNA: TGTGCCAGCAGTTTAGGCGGTGGCTACACCTTC.

The CDR3 DNA is TGTGCCAGCAGCTTAGGATCCAACAGGCAGGATGAGCAGTTCTTC. It encodes CASSLGSNRQDEQFF. The V and J genes are TRBV7-9 and TRBJ2-1, with a tentative D call TRBD1 (5 bases). Germline V gene lookup returns CDR1 SEHNR and CDR2 FQNEAQ (reference sequence). Trimming took 1 base from V and 8 from J, leaving 15 bases between them. CDR3 length: 15 residues.

The chain is built from TRBV7-2 and TRBJ1-1; D possibly corresponds to TRBD1 (6 bases). Deletions cut 5 bases from V and 0 bases from J, with 13 bases between. This CDR3 contains 15 residues. Per germline, CDR1 SGHTA and CDR2 FQGNSA. The CDR3 bases are TGTGCCAGCAGCCCCCAGGCAGGGGTGAACACTGAAGCTTTCTTT. Amino acids: CASSPQAGVNTEAFF. The complete variable domain, with remaining parts taken from reference TRBV7-2 and TRBJ1-1, reads GAGVSQSPSNKVTEKGKDVELRCDPISGHTALYWYRQSLGQGLEFLIYFQGNSAPDKSGLPSDRFSAERTGGSVSTLTIQRTQQEDSAVYLCASSPQAGVNTEAFFGQGTRLTVV.

V gene TRBV7-9 combines with J gene TRBJ2-5; D not certain. There are 13 residues in the CDR3. Germline V gene sequence: CDR1 SEHNR, CDR2 FQNEAQ (reference sequence). Trimming stripped 5 bases from V and 5 bases from J, with 12 bases between. The CDR3 sequence is CASSLILRETQYF. CDR3 DNA sequence: TGTGCCAGCAGCCTCATACTGAGGGAGACCCAGTACTTC.

The CDR3 DNA reads as TGTGCCAGCAGTTTCGGACAGGTCTACGAGCAGTACTTC. As protein: CASSFGQVYEQYF. The genes are TRBV6-2 or TRBV6-3 and TRBJ2-7; 7 bases align to TRBD1. V dropped 4 bases and J dropped 3; count of bases not matched to a gene: 3. The CDR3 contains 13 residues. Germline CDR1 reads MNHEY; CDR2 reads SVGEGT.

The chain has TRBV29-1 and TRBJ2-1, with 7 bases lining up with TRBD1. V was clipped by 3 bases and J by 7 bases; unmatched bases: 9. This CDR3 contains 14 residues. The germline CDR1 and CDR2 sequences are SQVTM and ANQGSEA. In nucleotides, the CDR3 is TGCAGCGTTGACGAAAATAGACAGGGTAATGAGCAGTTCTTC. As protein: CSVDENRQGNEQFF.

The chain joins TRBV6-5 to TRBJ2-3; 7 bases are shared with TRBD2. The J segment lost 2 bases and the V segment lost 8 bases, leaving 4 bases of the junction unmatched. CDR1 is MNHEY, CDR2 SVGAGI, per germline. The CDR3 contains 13 residues. The CDR3 sequence is CASGGGVTDTQYF. CDR3 bases: TGTGCCAGCGGCGGGGGAGTCACAGATACGCAGTATTTT.

This clone has only one observation. The chain uses TRBV11-2 and TRBJ2-1, with 8 bases lining up with TRBD2. Trimming took 5 bases from V and 8 from J; bases not matched to a gene: 17. The germline gives CDR1 SGHAT, CDR2 FQNNGV. This CDR3 has 17 residues. CDR3 DNA: TGTGCCAGCAGCGCCTGGGGGCGGGCGGGGGGAGGCTATGAGCAGTTCTTC. Its translation is CASSAWGRAGGGYEQFF.

The CDR3 DNA reads TGTGCCAGCAGTCCCACGGGGCAGCCCCAGCATTTT. Its protein product is CASSPTGQPQHF. J is TRBJ1-5 and V is TRBV28, with D unclear. Germline values: CDR1 MDHEN, CDR2 SYDVKM. Trimming took off 5 bases at V and 7 bases at J, with 9 bases between the two ends. The CDR3 spans 12 residues.

This chain links TRBV7-9 with TRBJ2-1; the D gene is possibly TRBD2 (6 bases). CDR3 length: 16 amino acids. CDR1 SEHNR and CDR2 FQNEAQ come from the germline V gene (reference sequence). V gave up 5 bases and J gave up 4 bases, with 18 bases separating them. CDR3 DNA: TGTGCCAGCAGCCCTCGAGTTGGCCGGGGGTACAATGAGCAGTTCTTC. This encodes CASSPRVGRGYNEQFF.

The rearrangement joins TRBV20-1 to TRBJ1-5; D gene unclear. Germline CDR1 reads DFQATT; CDR2 reads SNEGSKA (reference sequence). Trimming cost V 3 bases and J 0 bases, with 6 bases left between them. The CDR3 contains 13 residues. CDR3 protein: CSASANSNQPQHF. CDR3 nucleotides: TGCAGTGCTAGTGCTAATAGCAATCAGCCCCAGCATTTT.

This chain joins TRBV2 and TRBJ2-7, with 8 bases lining up with TRBD2. Germline V CDR1 and CDR2: SNHLY, FYNNEI. J gave up 3 bases and V 1 base, and 5 bases lay outside the gene matches. The CDR3 sequence is 15 residues long. CDR3 sequence: CASSEGPGGGYEQYF. In DNA, the CDR3 is TGTGCCAGCAGTGAAGGCCCGGGAGGGGGCTACGAGCAGTACTTC.

This sequence joins TRBV19 and TRBJ1-4; D remains unclear. The V and J ends lost 5 bases and 0 bases respectively, with 7 bases between them. From germline, CDR1 is LNHDA and CDR2 SQIVND (reference sequence). CDR3 length: 14 residues. The CDR3 DNA reads as TGTGCCAGTAGTCCGTCTTCAACTAATGAAAAACTGTTTTTT. This sequence encodes CASSPSSTNEKLFF.

The V and J genes are TRBV27 and TRBJ1-5, with 10 nucleotides matching TRBD1. CDR3 length equals 16 residues. V shed 6 bases and J 5 bases; nucleotides not matched to a gene: 10. Germline lookup yields CDR1 MNHEY and CDR2 SMNVEV (reference sequence). The CDR3 DNA reads TGTGCCAGCAGCGTCGGGACAGGGGTGGTGGATCAGCCCCAGCATTTT. Translated, it gives CASSVGTGVVDQPQHF.

The V and J genes are TRBV28 and TRBJ1-1; D gene ambiguous. The CDR3 contains 12 residues. Trimming cost V 3 bases and J 5 bases, with 7 bases left between them. The germline V gene encodes CDR1 MDHEN and CDR2 SYDVKM. The CDR3 spells CASSLVQTEAFF. The CDR3 region has the DNA TGTGCCAGCAGTTTGGTTCAGACTGAAGCTTTCTTT. The complete variable domain, with remaining parts taken from reference TRBV28 and TRBJ1-1, reads DVKVTQSSRYLVKRTGEKVFLECVQDMDHENMFWYRQDPGLGLRLIYFSYDVKMKEKGDIPEGYSVSREKKERFSLILESASTNQTSMYLCASSLVQTEAFFGQGTRLTVV.

J is TRBJ2-5 and V is TRBV27, with TRBD1 identical over 8 bases. Germline values: CDR1 MNHEY, CDR2 SMNVEV (reference sequence). V lost 0 bases to trimming and J lost 5 bases; unmatched junction nucleotides: 5. CDR3 length equals 15 residues. The CDR3 nucleotides read TGTGCCAGCAGTTTATCCCCACAGGGGGTGGAGACCCAGTACTTC. Protein sequence: CASSLSPQGVETQYF.

The chain is built from TRBV7-9 and TRBJ2-7; 7 bases are shared with TRBD1. Per the germline V gene, CDR1 is SEHNR and CDR2 is FQNEAQ (reference sequence). The length of the CDR3 is 16 residues. V shed 1 base and J 3 bases; nucleotides not matched to a gene: 9. The CDR3 sequence is CASSLEIGAGGYEQYF. CDR3 DNA sequence: TGTGCCAGCAGCTTAGAAATCGGGGCAGGGGGCTACGAGCAGTACTTC.

The chain carries TRBV29-1 and TRBJ1-2; D remains ambiguous. Trimming took 4 bases from V and 0 from J, leaving 12 bases between them. Germline V gene lookup returns CDR1 SQVTM and CDR2 ANQGSEA. The CDR3 is 14 residues long. In DNA, the CDR3 is TGCAGCGTTGTTGGAGACGGGGCTAACTATGGCTACACCTTC. It codes for CSVVGDGANYGYTF. Full variable domain (rest looked up from reference TRBV29-1 and TRBJ1-2): SAVISQKPSRDICQRGTSLTIQCQVDSQVTMMFWYRQQPGQSLTLIATANQGSEATYESGFVIDKFPISRPNLTFSTLTVSNMSPEDSSIYLCSVVGDGANYGYTFGSGTRLTVV.

The CDR3 coding sequence is TGTGCCAGCAGTGCCAACCGGACAGGAAGAGAGCAGTACTTC. It translates to CASSANRTGREQYF. The rearrangement links TRBV2 to TRBJ2-7; TRBD1 matches at 7 bases. The CDR3 has 14 amino acids. The V segment lost 4 bases and the J segment 7 bases; nucleotides outside the gene matches: 10. Germline CDR1 is SNHLY and CDR2 is FYNNEI.

This chain links TRBV5-1 with TRBJ2-2; tentatively, D is TRBD2 (5 bases). Deletions cut 0 bases from V and 0 bases from J, with 9 bases between. This CDR3 has 16 residues. CDR1 and CDR2 from the germline V gene are SGHRS and YFSETQ. CDR3 bases: TGCGCCAGCAGCTTGGAGGGAGCCGCGAACACCGGGGAGCTGTTTTTT. Protein: CASSLEGAANTGELFF.

The rearrangement uses TRBV2 and TRBJ1-1; tentative D call: TRBD1 (6 bases). CDR1 and CDR2 from the germline V gene are SNHLY and FYNNEI. This CDR3 spans 15 amino acids. V lost 6 bases, J lost 5 bases, and 19 bases lay in between. For the CDR3, the DNA is TGTGCCAGCAGATCAGGGGTTTTAAGGTCTACTGAAGCTTTCTTT. Residues: CASRSGVLRSTEAFF.

This chain uses TRBV5-6 with TRBJ1-4; a possible D gene is TRBD1 (5 bases). The V end was cut by 0 bases, the J end by 8 bases, with 14 bases between. Germline CDR1 SGHDT, CDR2 YYEEEE. The CDR3 covers 15 residues. CDR3 amino acids: CASSLVGTVGEKLFF. DNA for the CDR3: TGTGCCAGCAGCTTGGTCGGGACTGTCGGCGAAAAACTGTTTTTT.